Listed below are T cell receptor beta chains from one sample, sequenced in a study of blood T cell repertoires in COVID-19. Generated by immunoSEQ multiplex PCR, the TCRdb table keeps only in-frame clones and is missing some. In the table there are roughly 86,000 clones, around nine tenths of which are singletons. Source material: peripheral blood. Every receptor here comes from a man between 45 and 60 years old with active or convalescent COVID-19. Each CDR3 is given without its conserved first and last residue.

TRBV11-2	ASSAGTRVQSNYGYT
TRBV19	ASSIGDGGTQY
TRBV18	ASSPPTGAQNTEAF
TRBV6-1	ASSERGEKLF
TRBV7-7	ASSLGSGGRLETQY
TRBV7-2	ASSLPGGVQF
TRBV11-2	ASSLLERGSPTQY
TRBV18	ASSPPPGSGPQH
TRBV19	ASSIGQNNEQF
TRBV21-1	ASSKEVTETEGGNSSPLH
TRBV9	ASSVGQGGDYEQY